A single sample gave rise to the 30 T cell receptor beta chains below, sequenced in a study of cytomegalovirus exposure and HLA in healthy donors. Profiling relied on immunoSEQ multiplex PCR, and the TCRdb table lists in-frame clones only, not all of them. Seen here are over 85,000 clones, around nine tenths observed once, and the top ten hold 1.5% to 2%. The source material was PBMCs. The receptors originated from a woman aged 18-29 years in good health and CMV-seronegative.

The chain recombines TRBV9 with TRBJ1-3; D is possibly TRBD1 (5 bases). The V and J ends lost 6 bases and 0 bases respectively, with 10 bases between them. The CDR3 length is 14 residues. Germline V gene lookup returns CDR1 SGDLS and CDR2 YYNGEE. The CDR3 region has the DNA TGTGCCAGCAACGGGGGTGGCTCTGGAAACACCATATATTTT. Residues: CASNGGGSGNTIYF. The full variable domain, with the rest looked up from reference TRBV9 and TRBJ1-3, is DSGVTQTPKHLITATGQRVTLRCSPRSGDLSVYWYQQSLDQGLQFLIQYYNGEERAKGNILERFSAQQFPDLHSELNLSSLELGDSALYFCASNGGGSGNTIYFGEGSWLTVV.

CDR3 sequence reads: CASSVVALSGGEQFF. CDR3 bases: TGTGCCAGCAGCGTAGTAGCACTCTCAGGGGGTGAGCAGTTCTTC. The J gene is TRBJ2-1, the V gene TRBV9, with TRBD1 identical over 7 bases. CDR3 length equals 15 residues. Germline CDR1 is SGDLS and CDR2 is YYNGEE. The J segment lost 9 bases and the V segment lost 0 bases, leaving 9 bases of the junction unmatched.

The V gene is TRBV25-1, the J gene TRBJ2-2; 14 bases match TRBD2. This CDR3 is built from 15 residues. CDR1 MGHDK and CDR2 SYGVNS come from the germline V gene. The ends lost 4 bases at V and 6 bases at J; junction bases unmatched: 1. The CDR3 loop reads CASSATSGGAGELFF. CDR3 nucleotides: TGTGCCAGCAGTGCGACTAGCGGGGGGGCCGGGGAGCTGTTTTTT.

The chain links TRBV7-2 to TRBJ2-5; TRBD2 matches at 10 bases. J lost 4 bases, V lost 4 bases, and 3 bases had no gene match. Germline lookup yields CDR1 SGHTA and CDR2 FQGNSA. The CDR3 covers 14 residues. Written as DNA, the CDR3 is TGTGCCAGCAGCTCGAGCGGGGGGGGAGAGACCCAGTACTTC. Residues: CASSSSGGGETQYF.

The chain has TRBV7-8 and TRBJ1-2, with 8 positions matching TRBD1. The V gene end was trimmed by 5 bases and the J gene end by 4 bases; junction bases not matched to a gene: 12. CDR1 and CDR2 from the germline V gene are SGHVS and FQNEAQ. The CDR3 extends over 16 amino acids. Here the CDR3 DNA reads TGTGCCAGCAGCAAAACTCGGACAGGGTCGGGCTATGGCTACACCTTC. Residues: CASSKTRTGSGYGYTF.

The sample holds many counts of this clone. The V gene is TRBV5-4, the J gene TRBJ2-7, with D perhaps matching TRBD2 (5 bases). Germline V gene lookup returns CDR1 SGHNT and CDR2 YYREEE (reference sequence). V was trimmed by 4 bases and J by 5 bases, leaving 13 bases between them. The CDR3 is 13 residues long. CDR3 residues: CASSPERENEQYF. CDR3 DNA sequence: TGTGCCAGCAGCCCCGAGAGGGAAAACGAGCAGTACTTC.

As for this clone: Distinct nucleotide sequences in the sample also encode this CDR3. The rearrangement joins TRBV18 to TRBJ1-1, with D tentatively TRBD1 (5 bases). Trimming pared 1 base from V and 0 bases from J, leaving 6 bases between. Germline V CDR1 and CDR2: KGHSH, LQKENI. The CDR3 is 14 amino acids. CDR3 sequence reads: CASSPQGMNTEAFF. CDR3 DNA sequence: TGTGCCAGCTCACCACAGGGGATGAACACTGAAGCTTTCTTT.

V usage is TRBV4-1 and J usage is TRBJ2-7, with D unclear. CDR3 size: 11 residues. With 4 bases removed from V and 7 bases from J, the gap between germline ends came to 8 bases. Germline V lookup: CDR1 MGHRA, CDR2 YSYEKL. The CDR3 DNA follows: TGCGCCAGCAGCCTCAACGGGGAGCAGTACTTC. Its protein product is CASSLNGEQYF.

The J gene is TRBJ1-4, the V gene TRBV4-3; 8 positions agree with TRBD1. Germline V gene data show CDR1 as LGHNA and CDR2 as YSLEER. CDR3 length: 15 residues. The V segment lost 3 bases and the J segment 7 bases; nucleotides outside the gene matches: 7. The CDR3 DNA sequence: TGCGCCAGCAGCCACCAGGGGGCGCGGAGTGAAAAACTGTTTTTT. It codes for CASSHQGARSEKLFF.

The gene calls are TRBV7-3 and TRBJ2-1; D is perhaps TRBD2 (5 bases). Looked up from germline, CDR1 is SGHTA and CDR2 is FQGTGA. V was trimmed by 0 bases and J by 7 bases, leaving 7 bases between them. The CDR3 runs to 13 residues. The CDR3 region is CASSLTLANEQFF. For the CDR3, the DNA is TGTGCCAGCAGCTTAACGTTAGCGAATGAGCAGTTCTTC. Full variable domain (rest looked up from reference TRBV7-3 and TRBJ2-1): GAGVSQTPSNKVTEKGKYVELRCDPISGHTALYWYRQSLGQGPEFLIYFQGTGAADDSGLPNDRFFAVRPEGSVSTLKIQRTERGDSAVYLCASSLTLANEQFFGPGTRLTVL.

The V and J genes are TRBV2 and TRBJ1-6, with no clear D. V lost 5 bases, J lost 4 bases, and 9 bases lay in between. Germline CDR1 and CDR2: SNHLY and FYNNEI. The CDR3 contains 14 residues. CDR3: CASSSESYNSPLHF. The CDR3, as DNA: TGTGCCAGCAGTTCGGAGAGTTATAATTCACCCCTCCACTTT. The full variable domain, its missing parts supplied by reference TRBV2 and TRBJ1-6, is EPEVTQTPSHQVTQMGQEVILRCVPISNHLYFYWYRQILGQKVEFLVSFYNNEISEKSEIFDDQFSVERPDGSNFTLKIRSTKLEDSAMYFCASSSESYNSPLHFGNGTRLTVT.

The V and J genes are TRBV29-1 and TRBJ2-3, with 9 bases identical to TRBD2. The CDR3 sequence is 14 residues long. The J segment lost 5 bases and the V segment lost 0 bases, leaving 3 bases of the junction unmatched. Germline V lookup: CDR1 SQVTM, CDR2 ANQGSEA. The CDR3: CSVEEREGLDTQYF. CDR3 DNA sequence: TGCAGCGTTGAAGAGCGGGAGGGGTTAGATACGCAGTATTTT.

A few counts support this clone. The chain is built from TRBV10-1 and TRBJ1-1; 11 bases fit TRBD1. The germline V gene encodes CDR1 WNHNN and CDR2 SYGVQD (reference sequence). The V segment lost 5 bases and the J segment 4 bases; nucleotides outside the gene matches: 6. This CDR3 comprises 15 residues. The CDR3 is CASSPGTGGVTEAFF. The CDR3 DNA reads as TGCGCCAGCAGTCCTGGGACAGGGGGAGTCACTGAAGCTTTCTTT.

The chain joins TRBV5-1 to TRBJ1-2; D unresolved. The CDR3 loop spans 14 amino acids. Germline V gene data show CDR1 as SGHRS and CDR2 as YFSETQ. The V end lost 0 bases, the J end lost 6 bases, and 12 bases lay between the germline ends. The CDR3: CASSLGRGSDGYTF. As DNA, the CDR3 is TGCGCCAGCAGCTTGGGTCGGGGATCGGATGGCTACACCTTC.

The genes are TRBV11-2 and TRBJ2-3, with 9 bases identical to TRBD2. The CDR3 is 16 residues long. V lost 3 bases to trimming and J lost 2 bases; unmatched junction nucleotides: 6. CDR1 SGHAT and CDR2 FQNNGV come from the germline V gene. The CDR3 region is CASSLAGGPFTDTQYF. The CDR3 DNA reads TGTGCCAGCAGCTTGGCGGGAGGGCCCTTCACAGATACGCAGTATTTT.

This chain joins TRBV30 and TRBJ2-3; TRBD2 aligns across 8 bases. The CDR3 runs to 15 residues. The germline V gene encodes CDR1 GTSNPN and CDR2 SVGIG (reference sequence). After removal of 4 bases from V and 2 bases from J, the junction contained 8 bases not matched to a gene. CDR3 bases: TGTGCCTGGATTGGGGCGGGAGGCCTCACAGATACGCAGTATTTT. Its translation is CAWIGAGGLTDTQYF.

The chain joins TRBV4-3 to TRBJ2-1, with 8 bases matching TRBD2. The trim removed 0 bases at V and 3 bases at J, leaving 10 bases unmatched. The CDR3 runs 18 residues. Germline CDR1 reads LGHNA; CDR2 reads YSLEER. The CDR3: CASSQDPPASGYYNEQFF. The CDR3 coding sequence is TGCGCCAGCAGCCAAGACCCCCCGGCTAGCGGGTACTACAATGAGCAGTTCTTC.

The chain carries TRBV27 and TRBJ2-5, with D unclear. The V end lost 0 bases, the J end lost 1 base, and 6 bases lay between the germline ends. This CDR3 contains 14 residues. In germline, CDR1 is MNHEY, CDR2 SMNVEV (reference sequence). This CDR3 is CASSLSPGQETQYF. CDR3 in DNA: TGTGCCAGCAGTTTATCCCCAGGCCAAGAGACCCAGTACTTC.

The DNA for the CDR3 is TGTGCCAGCAGTGAACGTAGAGGGTCTGACGGAAACACCATATATTTT. Its protein product is CASSERRGSDGNTIYF. This chain joins TRBV6-1 and TRBJ1-3, with no clear D. This CDR3 region has 16 residues. CDR1 is MNHNS, CDR2 SASEGT, per germline. The V and J ends lost 2 bases and 4 bases respectively, with 15 bases between them.

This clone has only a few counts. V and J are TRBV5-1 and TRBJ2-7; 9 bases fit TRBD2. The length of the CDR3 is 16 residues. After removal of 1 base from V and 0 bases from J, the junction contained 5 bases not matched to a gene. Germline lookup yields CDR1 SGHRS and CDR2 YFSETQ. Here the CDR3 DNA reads TGCGCCAGCAGCTTGAGAGGCGGGGGGGCCTCCTACGAGCAGTACTTC. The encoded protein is CASSLRGGGASYEQYF.

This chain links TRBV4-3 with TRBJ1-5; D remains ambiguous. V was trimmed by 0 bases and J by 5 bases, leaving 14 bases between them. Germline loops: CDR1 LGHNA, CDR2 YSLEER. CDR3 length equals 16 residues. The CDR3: CASSQDMAGKDQPQHF. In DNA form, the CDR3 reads TGCGCCAGCAGCCAAGATATGGCGGGGAAGGATCAGCCCCAGCATTTT.

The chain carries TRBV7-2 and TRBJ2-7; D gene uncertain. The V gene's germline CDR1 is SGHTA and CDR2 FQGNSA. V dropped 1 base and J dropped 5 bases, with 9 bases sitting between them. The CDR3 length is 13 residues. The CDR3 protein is CASSLGPVDEQYF. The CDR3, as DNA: TGTGCCAGCAGCTTAGGGCCTGTCGACGAGCAGTACTTC. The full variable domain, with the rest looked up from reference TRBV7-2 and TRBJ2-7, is GAGVSQSPSNKVTEKGKDVELRCDPISGHTALYWYRQSLGQGLEFLIYFQGNSAPDKSGLPSDRFSAERTGGSVSTLTIQRTQQEDSAVYLCASSLGPVDEQYFGPGTRLTVT.

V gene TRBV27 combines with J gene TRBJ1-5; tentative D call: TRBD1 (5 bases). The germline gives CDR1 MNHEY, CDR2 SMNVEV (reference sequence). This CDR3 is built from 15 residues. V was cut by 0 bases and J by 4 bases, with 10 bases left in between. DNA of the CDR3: TGTGCCAGCAGTTTATCCCCAGGGTGGAATCAGCCCCAGCATTTT. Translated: CASSLSPGWNQPQHF.

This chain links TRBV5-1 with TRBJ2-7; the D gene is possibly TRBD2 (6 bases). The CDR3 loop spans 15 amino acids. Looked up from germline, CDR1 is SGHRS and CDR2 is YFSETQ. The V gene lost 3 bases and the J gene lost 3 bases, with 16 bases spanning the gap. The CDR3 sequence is CASSSSGLMVYEQYF. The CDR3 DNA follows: TGCGCCAGCAGCTCATCGGGACTGATGGTCTACGAGCAGTACTTC.

The CDR3 spells CASSSPGQSSYNSPLHF. The CDR3 DNA is TGTGCCAGCAGTTCCCCGGGACAGAGCTCCTATAATTCACCCCTCCACTTT. The chain joins TRBV7-2 to TRBJ1-6; TRBD1 aligns across 7 bases. CDR3 length equals 17 residues. Germline trimming cut 6 bases from V and 0 bases from J; bases unmatched to any gene: 8. Looked up from germline, CDR1 is SGHTA and CDR2 is FQGNSA.

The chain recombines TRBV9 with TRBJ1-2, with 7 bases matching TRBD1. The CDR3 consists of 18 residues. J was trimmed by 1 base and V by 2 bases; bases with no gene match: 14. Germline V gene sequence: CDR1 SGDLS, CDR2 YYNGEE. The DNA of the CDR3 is TGTGCCAGCAGCGTGCGGCCCCAGACAGGGCGCAATAACTATGGCTACACCTTC. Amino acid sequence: CASSVRPQTGRNNYGYTF.

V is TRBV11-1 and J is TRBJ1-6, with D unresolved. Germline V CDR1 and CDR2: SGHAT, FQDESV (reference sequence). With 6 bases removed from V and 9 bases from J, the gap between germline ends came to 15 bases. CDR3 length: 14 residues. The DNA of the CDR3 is TGTGCCAGCAGTCTCGTGTCAAGCGGTTCACCCCTCCACTTT. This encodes CASSLVSSGSPLHF.

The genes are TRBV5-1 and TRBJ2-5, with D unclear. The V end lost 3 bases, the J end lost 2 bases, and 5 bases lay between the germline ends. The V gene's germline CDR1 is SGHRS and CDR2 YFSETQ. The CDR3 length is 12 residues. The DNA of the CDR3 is TGCGCCAGCAGCTCTATACAAGAGACCCAGTACTTC. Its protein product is CASSSIQETQYF.

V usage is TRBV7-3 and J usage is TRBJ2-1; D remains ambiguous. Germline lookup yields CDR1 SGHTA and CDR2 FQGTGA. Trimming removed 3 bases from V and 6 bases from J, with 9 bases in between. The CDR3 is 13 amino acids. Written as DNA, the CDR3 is TGTGCCAGCAGCTTTGCGGAATCCAATGAGCAGTTCTTC. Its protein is CASSFAESNEQFF.

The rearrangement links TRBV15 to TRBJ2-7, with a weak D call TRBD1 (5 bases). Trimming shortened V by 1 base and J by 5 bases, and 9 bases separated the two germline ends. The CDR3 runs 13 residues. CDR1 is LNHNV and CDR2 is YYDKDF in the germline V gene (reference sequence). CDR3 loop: CATSRGRVDEQYF. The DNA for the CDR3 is TGTGCCACCAGCAGAGGCAGGGTTGACGAGCAGTACTTC.